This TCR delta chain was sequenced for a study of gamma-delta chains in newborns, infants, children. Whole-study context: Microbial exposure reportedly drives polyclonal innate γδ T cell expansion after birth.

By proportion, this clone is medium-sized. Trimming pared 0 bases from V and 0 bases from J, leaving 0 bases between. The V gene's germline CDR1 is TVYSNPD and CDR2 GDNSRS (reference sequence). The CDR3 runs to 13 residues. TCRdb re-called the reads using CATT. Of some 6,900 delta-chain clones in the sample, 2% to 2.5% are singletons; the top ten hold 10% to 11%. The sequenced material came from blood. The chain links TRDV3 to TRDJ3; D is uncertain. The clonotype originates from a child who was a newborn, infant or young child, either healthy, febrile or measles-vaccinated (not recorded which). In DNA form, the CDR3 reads TGTGCCTTTAGCTCCTGGGACACCCGACAGATGTTTTTC. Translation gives CAFSSWDTRQMFF.